The source of this T cell receptor (beta chain) is a study of cytomegalovirus exposure and HLA in healthy donors (dated by TCRdb to about 2017). Broadly, across the study: In an earlier analysis of 550 to 750 of the donors, 276 Gb of sequence data and 100 million or so unique TCR beta sequences from approximately 180 million T cells were reported. An early release that covered several hundred HLA-typed donors contained approximately 300 gigabases of sequencing data and around 85 million unique TCR sequences. Of the approximately 400 genotyped donors, 75% to 85% were placed in the genetic ancestry cluster associated with self-reported Caucasian donors. The study was designed to test whether signatures of past pathogen exposure could be identified by cataloging public T cell receptors. The study used immunosequencing to profile the T cell repertoires of hundreds of subjects and linked those repertoires to cytomegalovirus serostatus. Besides the first cohort of under 700 subjects, a separate validation cohort made up of around 120 different subjects was used. To predict cytomegalovirus infection status, the study combined high-throughput TCR immunosequencing, statistical association of individual TCRs with disease status, and machine learning. A later analysis re-examined previously published TCR beta repertoires from more than 600 donors and added high-resolution HLA genotyping to investigate patterns of TCR occurrence. In the later analysis, no new phenotypic data were used to find candidate immune exposures; instead, reliance was placed on TCR beta sequences and their occurrence across donors. An earlier analysis of 587 of the donors applied high-throughput TCR beta sequencing to assess whether each TCR beta V gene segment acted as functional or pseudogenic. Alongside the repertoire data, information on donor age, sex, ethnicity and CMV serostatus was compiled. In a later genetic analysis, genome-wide SNP genotypes for 398 of the 666 donors were used, and that subset was treated as a discovery cohort. All discovery cohort repertoires had been generated using a single sequencing platform. HLA typing included class I and class II loci at four-digit resolution. Typing coverage differed by locus: A, B, C, DRB1 and DQB1 were typed in roughly 620-630 donors, DQA1 in roughly 500, DPA1 in 600 to 610, and DPB1 in just under 490. Four to six DR-DQ haplotypes were handled as single units for association and clustering, since linkage in the cohort was strong. Among roughly 400 genotyped donors of the cohort, an average of about 240,000 unique TCR beta nucleotide sequences were sequenced per donor, about a sixth of them non-productive. What the authors observed across the whole study: According to a later analysis, TCR association rates differed among HLA loci, with DRB1 alleles showing the most associated TCRs and HLA-C alleles showing the fewest. Because counts were too low, roughly 17 rarely observed V segments, including chromosome 9 orphons, were left out of the earlier analysis of 587 of the donors. This cohort had only TCR beta chains sequenced, and the lack of alpha or paired-chain data limited which features could be detected. Compared with equally common non-associated chains, HLA-associated TCR beta chains in a later analysis were more clonally expanded and had lower generation probabilities. A group of highly shared sequence variants was considered likely to be a technical artifact of the sequencing pipeline. A few of the identified cytomegalovirus-associated TCR beta chains were confirmed in vitro to be specific for cytomegalovirus antigens. In the study, 150 to 200 TCR beta chains were listed as associated with cytomegalovirus. In a later analysis, most CMV-associated TCR beta chains were found to appear HLA-restricted, with HLA associations seemingly driven largely by CMV exposure. The presence/absence analyses assumed that sequencing depth was roughly uniform across donors, and that assumption may not be true. Correlated functional status among segregating V segments might be attributable to linkage disequilibrium, but an unknown experimental factor could not be ruled out. For the cohort, immune exposure information was limited to CMV serostatus. Compared with the approximately 600-donor mean, donors in an Asian-associated ancestry cluster had fewer N-insertions in productive TCRs, according to a later genetic analysis. In an earlier analysis of roughly 560 of the donors, most TCR beta V segments were observed in productive rearrangements about 87% or about 30% of the time, broadly matching IMGT annotations. The classifier was reported to diagnose cytomegalovirus status with high specificity and sensitivity in both the original and validation cohorts. The authors suggested that the approach could potentially be extended to other disease states and immunological phenotypes. When HLA alleles, especially DR and DQ, strongly co-occurred, TCR associations were difficult to assign to individual alleles. A further reported finding was that TCR beta sequences accurately predicted the HLA-A and HLA-B alleles for most subjects in the first cohort. Specific HLA alleles were associated with 15,000 to 20,000 TCR beta sequences at a false discovery rate of 0.05 in a later analysis. In a later genetic analysis, a missense DCLRE1C variant was associated with V-gene and J-gene trimming of TCR beta chains, and the association was replicated in an independent cohort. Across donors, most TCR sequences were observed very rarely, whereas some public TCRs were present in many individuals. Because some donors lacked HLA typing at each locus, the association tests relied only on the typed subset. According to a later analysis, parvovirus B19, influenza, CMV and Epstein-Barr virus appeared linked to several top co-occurrence clusters. Some IMGT-functional V segments, including TRBV6-2 and TRBV6-3, could not be told apart with the 87-base-pair reads, so those segments were excluded.

The method behind the library was the immunoSEQ multiplex PCR assay. The multiplex PCR relied on a mix of 60 forward primers for TCR Vbeta segments and 13 reverse primers for TCR Jbeta segments. The CDR3 region of rearranged TCR beta genes was amplified from genomic DNA with a multiplex PCR assay. Amplified TCR beta libraries were sequenced as 87-base-pair reads on the Illumina HiSeq System. As for the original processing: A later analysis tallied 70 million to 100 million unique TCR beta chains across the 666 repertoires, and about 12 million of those chains were shared by two or more donors. Raw reads were error-corrected and collapsed into unique sequences with a nearest-neighbor algorithm that merged closely related sequences to remove PCR and sequencing errors. Alignment of CDR3 sequences to IMGT reference sequences was used to assign V, D and J gene segments. For a sequence to be retained, a match of at least six nucleotides was required to both a V gene segment and a J gene segment. Rearrangements were classified as productive when the CDR3 lacked stop codons and remained in frame with V and J, and all other rearrangements were classified as non-productive. Following IMGT convention, CDR3 was defined as the stretch from the second conserved V-encoded cysteine up to the conserved J-encoded phenylalanine. In an earlier analysis of roughly 610 of the donors, sequences lacking an unambiguous match to a single V gene segment were excluded. An earlier analysis of almost 600 of the donors classified V segments as functional when productive rearrangements were above 56.7% and as segregating when the standard deviation between donors was above 5%. To diagnose cytomegalovirus status from the catalog of TCR beta chain sequences, a statistical classification framework was built. V and J gene assignment, in a later analysis, came from comparing TCR nucleotide sequences with IMGT/GENE-DB human TR gene sequences. A later analysis assigned CDR3 sequences and most-parsimonious VDJ recombination scenarios with the TCRdist pipeline. In a later analysis, each TCR beta chain was defined by its CDR3 amino acid sequence together with its V-gene family, and reads without a unique V-gene family were excluded. In a later analysis, approximately 590 highly shared, low-generation-probability nucleotide sequences were removed to address suspected cross-contamination and a sequencing artifact. A later analysis calculated a clonal expansion index for each public chain from normalized within-repertoire ranks of inferred template counts. Generation probabilities in a later analysis came from a VDJ recombination model fitted to out-of-frame rearrangements, and those results were checked against IGoR. In a later analysis, TCR-TCR, TCR-HLA and TCR-CMV co-occurrence was scored with hypergeometric tests, and a repertoire-size bias correction was applied to TCR pairs. In a later analysis, false discovery rates were estimated by permuting HLA or CMV assignments 20 times. In a later analysis, co-occurring TCRs were grouped using DBSCAN, with TCRdist sequence similarity added in when clustering inside HLA-allele-positive subsets. Repertoires with fewer than 30,000 or more than 120,000 public chains were left out of co-occurrence clustering, as were about five repertoires with anomalous nucleotide sharing. The table comes from immuneACCESS by way of TCRdb, which keeps in-frame sequences with V and J called. Part of the clones is missing from these tables; in studies checked, under half for an unresolved V gene and the rest for unknown reasons. The DNA was the basis for D and trimming; V, J and clone size are from that table. In this sample the table shows about 120,000 clones, 65% to 85% of which occur a single time. The ten largest make up less than 3.5% of the sample.

In total, more than 500 healthy bone marrow donors made up the cohort. Cohort members were all nominally healthy when sampled, although unrecorded immune exposures were likely present. The donor tested CMV seropositive, placing the donor among the 289 seropositive members of the cohort. A peripheral blood sample was provided by each donor, and peripheral blood mononuclear cells were used for TCR beta sequencing. Genomic DNA was extracted from the blood cell samples with the Qiagen DNeasy Blood Extraction Kit. V and J lose 9 bases and 0 bases, and a span of 9 bases separates them. Including cysteine and phenylalanine, the CDR3 has 14 amino acids. The DNA shown is the 42-base CDR3, in frame from base 1. Taken from the germline V gene, the CDR1 and CDR2 loops are SGHTA and FQGTGA. With regard to this clone: Its binding antigen is unknown. No base quality information exists; no much larger clone differs at one position.

The sample taken for sequencing was PBMCs. The chain was built from TRBV7-3 and TRBJ2-6, with TRBD1 as a weak D call on 6 bases. The receptor comes from a woman between 40 and 55 years old in good health and CMV-seropositive. The nucleotide sequence reads as follows: TGTGCCAGGGGGGACATCTCTGGGGCCAACGTCCTGACTTTC. It translates to CARGDISGANVLTF.